Listed here are 10 T cell receptor beta chains from one sample, sequenced in a study of patients and donors after allogeneic stem cell transplantation. TCRdb passed the RT-PCR reads through MiXCR, listing each CDR3 protein once. Here the sample spans fewer than 200,000 distinct CDR3 sequences, approximately 30% being singletons. The source material was blood, either unsorted or a sorted T cell fraction (not recorded which). All receptors derive from a human donor who was either an allogeneic HSCT recipient or a stem cell or donor lymphocyte infusion donor (not recorded which). It is not recorded whose cells these are; they may come from a transplant donor.

The V gene is TRBV10-2, the J gene TRBJ1-1; TRBD1 agrees at 8 bases. The length of the CDR3 is 13 residues. V shed 5 bases and J 4 bases; nucleotides not matched to a gene: 3. Germline CDR1 reads WSHSY; CDR2 reads SAAADI. Written as DNA, the CDR3 is TGCGCCAGCAGTATCGGGACAGGCACTGAAGCTTTCTTT. Its translation is CASSIGTGTEAFF.

V and J are TRBV10-1 and TRBJ2-1; no clear D gene. Germline V gene data show CDR1 as WNHNN and CDR2 as SYGVQD (reference sequence). Trimming stripped 3 bases from V and 9 bases from J, with 6 bases between. This CDR3 spans 11 amino acids. The CDR3 nucleotides are TGCGCCAGCAGTGAAATGGGTGAGCAGTTCTTC. Its translation is CASSEMGEQFF.

V gene TRBV5-1 combines with J gene TRBJ2-5, with D possibly matching TRBD2 (6 bases). The CDR3 sequence is 14 residues long. Germline V gene sequence: CDR1 SGHRS, CDR2 YFSETQ. The V and J ends lost 4 bases and 1 base respectively, with 11 bases between them. The CDR3: CASSERLGQETQYF. CDR3 in DNA: TGCGCCAGCAGCGAACGACTAGGCCAAGAGACCCAGTACTTC.

This clonotype came up many times. V and J are TRBV28 and TRBJ1-5; possible D gene TRBD1, 5 bases. Germline V lookup: CDR1 MDHEN, CDR2 SYDVKM. The V gene lost 3 bases and the J gene lost 4 bases, with 13 bases spanning the gap. The CDR3 contains 15 residues. CDR3: CASSFIGTVNQPQHF. As DNA, the CDR3 is TGTGCCAGCAGTTTTATCGGGACGGTTAATCAGCCCCAGCATTTT.

The genes are TRBV6-2 or TRBV6-3 and TRBJ2-7; tentative D call: TRBD1 (5 bases). CDR1 and CDR2 from the germline V gene are MNHEY and SVGEGT. With 7 bases removed from V and 7 bases from J, the gap between germline ends came to 14 bases. The CDR3 consists of 12 residues. For the CDR3, the DNA is TGTGCCAGCACCTCAGGGATGTGGGAGCAGTACTTC. Amino acid sequence: CASTSGMWEQYF.

This rearrangement joins TRBV20-1 to TRBJ2-3; D remains ambiguous. Germline assignment: CDR1 DFQATT and CDR2 SNEGSKA (reference sequence). The CDR3 has 13 amino acids. Trimming cost V 6 bases and J 0 bases, with 10 bases left between them. The CDR3 sequence is CSADEASTDTQYF. CDR3 DNA: TGCAGTGCGGACGAGGCTAGCACAGATACGCAGTATTTT.

This clonotype was observed a few times. The rearrangement uses TRBV20-1 and TRBJ1-2; the D is unclear. The CDR3 contains 10 residues. V lost 5 bases and J 6 bases, leaving 7 bases between the germline ends. Germline V gene data show CDR1 as DFQATT and CDR2 as SNEGSKA (reference sequence). CDR3 coding DNA: TGCAGTGCTGCGACGAATGGCTACACCTTC. It specifies CSAATNGYTF.

This clonotype came up a few times. The chain carries TRBV12-3 or TRBV12-4 and TRBJ2-3, with 9 positions matching TRBD2. V lost 3 bases, J lost 6 bases, and 7 bases stayed unmatched. The CDR3 sequence is 15 residues long. The CDR3 here is CASSFVLAGVDTQYF. For the CDR3, the DNA is TGTGCCAGCAGTTTTGTGTTAGCGGGAGTGGATACGCAGTATTTT.

A few counts support this clonotype. The V and J genes are TRBV7-2 and TRBJ1-1; 7 nucleotides agree with TRBD1. This CDR3 region has 14 residues. The ends lost 1 base at V and 3 bases at J; junction bases unmatched: 2. The germline V gene encodes CDR1 SGHTA and CDR2 FQGNSA. CDR3 protein: CASSLETGYTEAFF. CDR3 coding DNA: TGTGCCAGCAGCTTAGAGACAGGGTACACTGAAGCTTTCTTT.

The rearrangement links TRBV29-1 to TRBJ1-4; 7 nucleotides align to TRBD1. The CDR3 runs 12 residues. CDR1 and CDR2 (germline): SQVTM, ANQGSEA. V shed 7 bases, J shed 4 bases, and the junction held 3 bases outside the gene matches. The CDR3 spells CSGQGYNEKLFF. CDR3 sequence (DNA): TGCAGCGGACAGGGATATAATGAAAAACTGTTTTTT.